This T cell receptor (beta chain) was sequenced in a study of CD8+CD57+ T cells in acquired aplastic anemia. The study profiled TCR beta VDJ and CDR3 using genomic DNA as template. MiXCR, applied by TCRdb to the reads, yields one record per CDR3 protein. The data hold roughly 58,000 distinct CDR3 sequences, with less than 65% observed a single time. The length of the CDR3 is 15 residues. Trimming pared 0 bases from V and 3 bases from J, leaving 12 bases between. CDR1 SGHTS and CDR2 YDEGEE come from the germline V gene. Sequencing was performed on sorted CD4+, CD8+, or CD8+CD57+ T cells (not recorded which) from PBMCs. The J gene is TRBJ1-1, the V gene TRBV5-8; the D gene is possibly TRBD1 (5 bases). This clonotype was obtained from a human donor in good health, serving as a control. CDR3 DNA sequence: TGTGCCAGCAGCTTGGCAGGGTTTCAGGACACTGAAGCTTTCTTT. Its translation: CASSLAGFQDTEAFF.